A selection of T cell receptor beta chains follows, all from one sample in a study of CD8 T cells in ankylosing spondylitis. TCRdb used MiXCR to reprocess the 5' RACE reads, holding one entry per CDR3 protein. The sample has some 250,000 distinct CDR3 sequences, 24% seen once; the top ten hold roughly 0.6%. The sequenced sample was blood, either unsorted or a sorted T cell fraction (not recorded which). These TCRs come from a male donor with ankylosing spondylitis or in good health (not recorded which). Both conserved end residues are part of each CDR3. Fields, in order: D gene, J gene, V gene, clone size, CDR3 protein, CDR3 DNA. A D gene is named only where the DNA matches it firmly. Not all rows give a size; the values are once, few, many and, for expanded clones, a class.

>-|TRBJ1-3|TRBV3-1|many
CASSPMSGSGNTIYF
TGTGCCAGCAGCCCGATGTCAGGGTCTGGAAACACCATATATTTT
>-|TRBJ2-2|TRBV29-1|-
CSANSGETGELFF
TGCAGCGCTAATTCAGGTGAAACCGGGGAGCTGTTTTTT
>-|TRBJ2-5|TRBV20-1|-
CSARDPPRAVIETQYF
TGCAGTGCTAGAGATCCCCCCCGGGCCGTTATCGAGACCCAGTACTTC
>-|TRBJ2-2|TRBV20-1|few
CSASGEAGELFF
TGCAGTGCTTCAGGGGAGGCCGGGGAGCTGTTTTTT
>-|TRBJ2-1|TRBV7-2|-
CASSRKGGGLWEQFF
TGTGCCAGCAGCCGCAAAGGAGGGGGCTTGTGGGAGCAGTTCTTC
>-|TRBJ2-7|TRBV7-9|few
CASSLFREQGPYEQYF
TGTGCCAGCAGTTTATTCCGGGAACAGGGACCATACGAGCAGTACTTC
>TRBD1|TRBJ2-7|TRBV12-3/TRBV12-4|-
CASRDRGQQYF
TGTGCCAGCAGAGACAGGGGGCAGCAGTACTTC
>-|TRBJ1-1|TRBV12-3/TRBV12-4|-
CASTRSTIEAFF
TGTGCCAGCACCCGATCTACTATTGAAGCTTTCTTT
>-|TRBJ2-1|TRBV12-3/TRBV12-4|many
CASSPRGYNEQFF
TGTGCCAGCAGTCCACGGGGATACAATGAGCAGTTCTTC
>-|TRBJ2-3|TRBV6-1|once
CASSEAPQPATTQYF
TGTGCCAGCAGTGAAGCCCCCCAGCCCGCGACTACGCAGTATTTT
>-|TRBJ1-2|TRBV7-9|many
CASSSVGYGYTF
TGTGCCAGCAGCTCAGTGGGCTATGGCTACACCTTC
>-|TRBJ1-1|TRBV29-1|many
CSVAETAMNTEAFF
TGCAGCGTTGCCGAAACAGCCATGAACACTGAAGCTTTCTTT
>-|TRBJ2-5|TRBV12-3/TRBV12-4|-
CASSLNRKWGETQYF
TGTGCCAGCAGTTTAAACCGGAAGTGGGGAGAGACCCAGTACTTC
>-|TRBJ2-7|TRBV7-9|many
CASSLDGPSQYF
TGTGCCAGCAGCTTAGACGGACCCTCCCAGTACTTC
>TRBD2|TRBJ2-7|TRBV11-1|many
CASSRTGGVEQYF
TGTGCCAGCAGCCGGACGGGGGGGGTAGAGCAGTACTTC
>-|TRBJ2-5|TRBV20-1|few
CSARDYRGPETQYF
TGCAGTGCTAGAGATTACCGGGGCCCGGAGACCCAGTACTTC
>-|TRBJ2-7|TRBV10-3|few
CAISESRLGDYEQYF
TGTGCCATCAGTGAGTCCCGTCTTGGGGACTACGAGCAGTACTTC
>-|TRBJ1-2|TRBV4-1|many
CASSQDGGREKRYTF
TGCGCCAGCAGCCAAGATGGAGGCAGGGAGAAGCGCTACACCTTC
>TRBD2|TRBJ2-3|TRBV29-1|few
CSVGGDTDTQYF
TGCAGCGTGGGAGGGGACACAGATACGCAGTATTTT
>-|TRBJ2-5|TRBV7-6|many
CASSSRGISETQYF
TGTGCCAGCAGCTCCCGAGGGATCTCAGAGACCCAGTACTTC
>-|TRBJ2-7|TRBV6-1|-
CASSPQNRVTPGEQYF
TGTGCCAGCAGCCCCCAAAACAGGGTCACCCCGGGCGAGCAGTACTTC
>TRBD2|TRBJ2-7|TRBV20-1|-
CSASGAGASSYEQYF
TGCAGTGCTAGTGGAGCGGGGGCCTCCTCCTACGAGCAGTACTTC
>-|TRBJ2-7|TRBV6-1|-
CASSEGRYEQYF
TGTGCCAGCAGTGAGGGCCGCTACGAGCAGTACTTC
>TRBD2|TRBJ2-1|TRBV20-1|many
CSAYGTLGGGTYNEQFF
TGCAGTGCTTATGGGACGCTCGGCGGGGGGACCTACAATGAGCAGTTCTTC
>-|TRBJ1-4|TRBV29-1|many
CSVGQGTPYEKLFF
TGCAGCGTTGGGCAGGGCACACCCTACGAAAAACTGTTTTTT
>-|TRBJ1-2|TRBV20-1|many
CSAGGYTF
TGCAGTGCCGGTGGCTACACCTTC
>-|TRBJ1-6|TRBV20-1|many
CSAFGDGNSPLHF
TGCAGTGCCTTCGGGGACGGGAATTCACCCCTCCACTTT
>-|TRBJ1-5|TRBV18|-
CASSGDRYQPQHF
TGTGCCAGCTCAGGAGACAGGTATCAGCCCCAGCATTTT
>TRBD1|TRBJ2-7|TRBV29-1|-
CSVAPRQGAYEQYF
TGCAGCGTTGCCCCCCGACAGGGGGCCTACGAGCAGTACTTC
>TRBD1|TRBJ2-7|TRBV12-3/TRBV12-4|-
CASSPRQGDEQYF
TGTGCCAGCAGCCCTAGACAGGGTGACGAGCAGTACTTC
>-|TRBJ1-4|TRBV6-1|few
CASSSGGTNEKLFF
TGTGCCAGCAGTAGTGGAGGGACTAATGAAAAACTGTTTTTT
>-|TRBJ2-7|TRBV27|many
CASSDKPLRYEQYF
TGTGCCAGCAGCGATAAACCTCTACGTTACGAGCAGTACTTC
>-|TRBJ2-1|TRBV5-1|few
CASSQRTGPFDEQFF
TGCGCCAGCAGCCAGAGAACAGGGCCCTTTGATGAGCAGTTCTTC
>-|TRBJ2-3|TRBV7-7|-
CASSFLDADTQYF
TGTGCCAGCAGCTTCCTGGATGCAGATACGCAGTATTTT
>-|TRBJ2-1|TRBV12-3/TRBV12-4|-
CASSPGLHNEQFF
TGTGCCAGCAGTCCTGGACTACACAATGAGCAGTTCTTC
>-|TRBJ2-3|TRBV3-1|-
CASSQDQFGGSTDTQYF
TGTGCCAGCAGCCAAGATCAATTCGGCGGGAGCACAGATACGCAGTATTTT
>TRBD2|TRBJ2-5|TRBV20-1|-
CSASLGGTQETQYF
TGCAGTGCTAGCCTCGGGGGGACCCAAGAGACCCAGTACTTC
>-|TRBJ2-7|TRBV6-1|few
CASSRTGKVSYEQYF
TGTGCCAGCAGTCGTACAGGGAAAGTCTCTTACGAGCAGTACTTC
>-|TRBJ2-5|TRBV2|-
CASGTSRQKETQYF
TGTGCCAGCGGTACTAGCCGGCAAAAAGAGACCCAGTACTTC
>-|TRBJ2-3|TRBV12-3/TRBV12-4|many
CASSLDRITDTQYF
TGTGCCAGCAGCCTCGACAGAATCACAGATACGCAGTATTTT
>-|TRBJ1-1|TRBV20-1|-
CSAEPYRTESEAFF
TGCAGTGCTGAGCCTTATCGGACAGAATCCGAAGCTTTCTTT